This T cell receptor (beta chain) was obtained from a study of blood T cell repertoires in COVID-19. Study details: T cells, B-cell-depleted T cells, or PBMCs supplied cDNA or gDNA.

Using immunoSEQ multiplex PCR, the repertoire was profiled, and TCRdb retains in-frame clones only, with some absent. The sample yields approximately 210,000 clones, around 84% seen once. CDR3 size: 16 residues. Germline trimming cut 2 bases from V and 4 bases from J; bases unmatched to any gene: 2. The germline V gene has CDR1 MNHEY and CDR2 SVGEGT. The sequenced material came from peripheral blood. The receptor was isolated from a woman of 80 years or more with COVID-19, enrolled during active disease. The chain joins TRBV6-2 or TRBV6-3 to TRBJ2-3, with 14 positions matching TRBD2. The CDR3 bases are TGTGCCAGCAGTTACCGGACTAGCGGGGGGCCAGATACGCAGTATTTT. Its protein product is CASSYRTSGGPDTQYF.